This TCR beta chain came from a study of radiotherapy plus CTLA-4 blockade in lung cancer. Across the whole study: In roughly 17% of patients, objective responses were seen; approximately 31% had disease control.

Assay used: immunoSEQ multiplex PCR; TCRdb lists only in-frame clones, some missing. The sample lists about 45,000 clones; 73% were seen once. This clone was observed a handful of times. Trimming left V 4 bases short and J 5 bases short, with 8 bases between. The CDR3 has 13 residues. Per germline, CDR1 WSHSY and CDR2 SAAADI. This specimen consisted of peripheral blood, obtained from a patient treated with radiotherapy plus ipilimumab. The gene calls are TRBV10-2 and TRBJ1-4, with D unresolved. The clonotype was recovered from a human donor with non-small cell lung cancer who had a complete response to radiotherapy plus ipilimumab. The CDR3 protein is CASSVSRNEKLFF. The CDR3 DNA reads TGCGCCAGCAGTGTTAGCCGAAATGAAAAACTGTTTTTT.